The next 5 T cell receptor beta chains were all read from a single sample in a study of Graves' ophthalmopathy and Graves' hyperthyroidism. For repertoire sequencing, the TCR beta CDR3 regions were amplified from RNA transcripts. HTBI primers were employed in first-round RT-PCR, then a second-round multiplex PCR followed. TCRdb re-called the multiplex PCR reads with MiXCR, one entry per CDR3 protein. The sample yields 560,000 or so distinct CDR3 sequences, less than 40% seen once. Sample: peripheral blood or thyroid tissue (not recorded which). Every receptor here comes from an adult man with Graves' hyperthyroidism.

V gene TRBV5-1 combines with J gene TRBJ2-3, with no clear D. The CDR3 spans 13 residues. Trimming removed 4 bases at V and 0 bases at J, with 6 bases between. Germline V lookup: CDR1 SGHRS, CDR2 YFSETQ. CDR3 in amino acids: CASSQESTDTQYF. In DNA form, the CDR3 reads TGCGCCAGCAGCCAGGAGAGCACAGATACGCAGTATTTT.

In the case of this clonotype: One end of the junction does not line up with germline, which may come from a read error. The genes are TRBV29-1 and TRBJ2-5; TRBD1 matches 9 bases. Germline V gene data show CDR1 as SQVTM and CDR2 as ANQGSEA. The CDR3 loop spans 10 amino acids. CDR3 nucleotides: TGCAGCGTTGTGAAGACAGGGGGGAACTTC. It translates to CSVVKTGGNF.

This clonotype appeared a few times. The rearrangement links TRBV13 to TRBJ2-5; 10 bases match TRBD2. The CDR3 length is 16 residues. Per germline, CDR1 PRHDT and CDR2 FYEKMQ (reference sequence). J lost 1 base, V lost 4 bases, and 6 bases had no gene match. The CDR3 loop reads CASSSRLAGRQETQYF. The CDR3 DNA reads as TGTGCCAGCAGCTCCCGACTAGCGGGTCGCCAAGAGACCCAGTACTTC.

The chain couples TRBV5-1 to TRBJ1-1, with D uncertain. The CDR3 has 14 amino acids. Germline lookup yields CDR1 SGHRS and CDR2 YFSETQ. V lost 4 bases, J lost 2 bases, and 12 bases lay in between. Written as DNA, the CDR3 is TGCGCCAGCAGCATGGGAGTGGGAAACACTGAAGCTTTCTTT. Amino acid sequence: CASSMGVGNTEAFF.

Regarding this clonotype: A much larger clone lies one base from this, so it may be a read error. V is TRBV18 and J is TRBJ2-5, with D possibly being TRBD2 (6 bases). V lost 8 bases to trimming and J lost 0 bases, with 10 bases between them. CDR3 size: 13 residues. CDR1 is KGHSH, CDR2 LQKENI, per germline. The CDR3 nucleotides are TGTGCCAGCACGCGGGACTACCAAGAGACCCAGTACTTC. Translating gives CASTRDYQETQYF. Full variable domain (missing parts from reference TRBV18 and TRBJ2-5): NAGVMQNPRHLVRRRGQEARLRCSPMKGHSHVYWYRQLPEEGLKFMVYLQKENIIDESGMPKERFSAEFPKEGPSILRIQQVVRGDSAAYFCASTRDYQETQYFGPGTRLLVL.